Below, 28 T cell receptor beta chains from the same sample are listed, as sequenced in a study of shared clonotypes between healthy human individuals. The naive CD8 fraction comprised CD45RO-negative cells positively selected for CCR7 and excluded terminally differentiated effector memory CD45RA+ cells. The protocol was immunoSEQ multiplex PCR, while the TCRdb copy is restricted to in-frame clones and leaves out a portion. The table includes fewer than 1 million clones, about 96% detected once. The sequencing sample was made of naive CD8+ T cells sorted from blood. The receptors come from a man in his thirties or forties in good health.

This clone was seen a single time. The germline gene is not matched at one end of the junction; a read error may be the cause. The J gene is TRBJ2-1, the V gene TRBV27; D may be TRBD2 (6 bases). This CDR3 is 13 amino acids long. Germline values: CDR1 MNHEY, CDR2 SMNVEV (reference sequence). The chain's CDR3 is CASSRLVDNVAVF. DNA for the CDR3: TGTGCCAGCAGCCGACTAGTCGACAATGTAGCTGTCTTC.

The J gene is TRBJ2-1, the V gene TRBV7-9; no clear D gene. V lost 11 bases to trimming and J lost 7 bases, with 9 bases between them. The CDR3 is 10 residues long. From germline, CDR1 is SEHNR and CDR2 FQNEAQ (reference sequence). CDR3 in DNA: TGTGCCGTCACTTTGAATGAGCAGTTCTTC. Translation: CAVTLNEQFF.

The chain couples TRBV5-6 to TRBJ2-1, with D possibly matching TRBD2 (5 bases). Germline V gene lookup returns CDR1 SGHDT and CDR2 YYEEEE. The CDR3 is made up of 13 amino acids. V lost 4 bases and J 6 bases, leaving 11 bases between the germline ends. CDR3 DNA sequence: TGTGCCAGCAGCCCGGGGTATGTCAATGAGCAGTTCTTC. It codes for CASSPGYVNEQFF.

Note on this clone: Other nucleotide sequences from this sample produce the same CDR3. This chain connects TRBV27 to TRBJ2-7; the D is unclear. CDR1 is MNHEY, CDR2 SMNVEV, per germline (reference sequence). CDR3 length: 13 residues. V lost 2 bases and J lost 0, with 5 bases in between. The DNA of the CDR3 is TGTGCCAGCAGTTTAGCCCGCTCCTACGAGCAGTACTTC. Translated: CASSLARSYEQYF.

The V call is TRBV29-1, the J call TRBJ2-7; 7 bases align to TRBD1. The CDR3 runs to 11 residues. Per germline, CDR1 SQVTM and CDR2 ANQGSEA. V gave up 6 bases and J gave up 5 bases; unmatched junction bases: 4. CDR3 in amino acids: CSVYRGDEQYF. CDR3 bases: TGCAGCGTCTACAGGGGCGACGAGCAGTACTTC.

The rearrangement joins TRBV18 to TRBJ2-1, with a tentative D call TRBD2 (6 bases). Trimming took off 2 bases at V and 7 bases at J, with 18 bases between the two ends. The CDR3 sequence is 16 residues long. Germline CDR1 KGHSH, CDR2 LQKENI. The CDR3 loop is CASSPFYGSPGNEQFF. In nucleotides, the CDR3 is TGTGCCAGCTCACCATTCTACGGGAGCCCGGGAAATGAGCAGTTCTTC.

The chain links TRBV19 to TRBJ2-7; TRBD2 agrees at 14 bases. This CDR3 has 16 residues. V lost 4 bases and J lost 3; bases outside the gene matches: 5. Germline CDR1 LNHDA, CDR2 SQIVND (reference sequence). The CDR3 spells CASSTRTSGRIYEQYF. The CDR3 DNA reads as TGTGCCAGTAGTACCCGGACTAGCGGGAGGATCTACGAGCAGTACTTC.

V is TRBV6-1 and J is TRBJ2-3; 7 positions agree with TRBD2. The CDR3 is 15 residues long. Germline CDR1 and CDR2: MNHNS and SASEGT. The V and J ends lost 8 bases and 1 base, in that order; junction bases with no gene match: 9. DNA of the CDR3: TGTGCCAGCCCCAGGGAGGGGTTTCGCACAGATACGCAGTATTTT. It yields the protein CASPREGFRTDTQYF.

This sequence joins TRBV7-8 and TRBJ1-4; perhaps TRBD1 as D (5 bases). CDR1 is SGHVS and CDR2 is FQNEAQ in the germline V gene. The V end lost 8 bases, the J end lost 0 bases, and 13 bases lay between the germline ends. CDR3 length: 15 amino acids. CDR3 nucleotide sequence: TGTGCCAGCCGCCCGACAGAGGCAACTAATGAAAAACTGTTTTTT. Encoded protein: CASRPTEATNEKLFF.

CDR3 residues: CASSFPSGKDGDEQFF. CDR3 bases: TGTGCCAGCAGCTTTCCTAGCGGGAAAGATGGGGATGAGCAGTTCTTC. The genes are TRBV5-4 and TRBJ2-1; TRBD2 matches 9 bases. CDR1 is SGHNT and CDR2 is YYREEE in the germline V gene (reference sequence). V gave up 2 bases and J gave up 8 bases; unmatched junction bases: 11. The CDR3 has 16 amino acids.

Details on this clone: At the DNA level, this CDR3 is encoded by other sequences in the same sample as well. The CDR3 coding sequence is TGTGCCAGCAGCGTTGACGGATACGAGCAGTACTTC. Its protein is CASSVDGYEQYF. This chain links TRBV7-9 with TRBJ2-7; no clear D gene. Germline V gives CDR1 SEHNR, CDR2 FQNEAQ (reference sequence). The CDR3 has 12 residues. Trimming shortened V by 5 bases and J by 4 bases, and 9 bases separated the two germline ends. The full variable domain, its missing parts supplied by reference TRBV7-9 and TRBJ2-7, is DTGVSQNPRHKITKRGQNVTFRCDPISEHNRLYWYRQTLGQGPEFLTYFQNEAQLEKSRLLSDRFSAERPKGSFSTLEIQRTEQGDSAMYLCASSVDGYEQYFGPGTRLTVT.

The chain links TRBV15 to TRBJ2-1, with TRBD2 as a possible D gene (5 bases). Germline V gene sequence: CDR1 LNHNV, CDR2 YYDKDF (reference sequence). Trimming shortened V by 6 bases and J by 8 bases, and 20 bases separated the two germline ends. The CDR3 extends over 15 amino acids. CDR3 protein: CATSQTGPTGDEQFF. The CDR3 DNA reads TGTGCCACCAGTCAGACCGGGCCCACCGGGGATGAGCAGTTCTTC.

The rearrangement links TRBV29-1 to TRBJ2-4, with D hard to call. Germline V lookup: CDR1 SQVTM, CDR2 ANQGSEA. This CDR3 is built from 12 residues. The V end lost 3 bases, the J end lost 2 bases, and 5 bases lay between the germline ends. The CDR3 spells CSVEGTKNIQYF. CDR3 coding DNA: TGCAGCGTTGAGGGTACCAAAAACATTCAGTACTTC. Full variable domain (missing parts from reference TRBV29-1 and TRBJ2-4): SAVISQKPSRDICQRGTSLTIQCQVDSQVTMMFWYRQQPGQSLTLIATANQGSEATYESGFVIDKFPISRPNLTFSTLTVSNMSPEDSSIYLCSVEGTKNIQYFGAGTRLSVL.

About this clone itself: The same CDR3 also results from other DNA sequences found in this sample. The chain joins TRBV9 to TRBJ1-2; D gene ambiguous. V gave up 0 bases and J gave up 7 bases, with 7 bases separating them. The CDR3 sequence is 12 residues long. CDR1 is SGDLS and CDR2 is YYNGEE in the germline V gene. CDR3 loop: CASSVEGGGYTF. The CDR3 DNA reads as TGTGCCAGCAGCGTAGAGGGCGGTGGCTACACCTTC.

This chain uses TRBV4-1 with TRBJ1-1; TRBD1 is a possible D gene (6 bases). Trimming cost V 2 bases and J 5 bases, with 12 bases left between them. From germline, CDR1 is MGHRA and CDR2 YSYEKL. This CDR3 has 14 residues. DNA for the CDR3: TGCGCCAGCAGCCAATCTGGGGGCACGACTGAAGCTTTCTTT. Encoded protein: CASSQSGGTTEAFF.

CDR3 coding DNA: TGTGCCAGTACTGACTCCTACGAGCAGTACTTC. This translates into CASTDSYEQYF. The chain combines TRBV6-1 with TRBJ2-7; D unresolved. Per the germline V gene, CDR1 is MNHNS and CDR2 is SASEGT. CDR3 length: 11 residues. Trimming cost V 9 bases and J 0 bases, with 6 bases left between them.

CDR3 sequence: CASSPRGQGTRPQHF. CDR3 DNA: TGTGCCAGCTCCCCCCGGGGACAGGGAACAAGACCCCAGCATTTT. V and J are TRBV27 and TRBJ1-5, with 9 bases that match TRBD1. The CDR3 extends over 15 amino acids. The germline V gene encodes CDR1 MNHEY and CDR2 SMNVEV (reference sequence). Unmatched junction bases numbered 15, after V lost 8 bases and J lost 10 bases.

This chain connects TRBV7-9 to TRBJ1-1, with TRBD1 matching 8 bases. The CDR3 is 14 amino acids. The V gene's germline CDR1 is SEHNR and CDR2 FQNEAQ (reference sequence). Trimming cost V 6 bases and J 3 bases; bases outside gene matches: 6. This CDR3 reads CASRPQGAYTEAFF. The CDR3 DNA follows: TGTGCCAGCAGACCCCAGGGGGCGTACACTGAAGCTTTCTTT.

This chain links TRBV7-8 with TRBJ1-2, with 8 bases that match TRBD1. The CDR3 is made up of 15 amino acids. With 5 bases clipped from V and 6 bases from J, the junction kept 11 bases outside the gene matches. Germline V gene lookup returns CDR1 SGHVS and CDR2 FQNEAQ. The CDR3 spells CASSLGQGRTDGYTF. CDR3 coding DNA: TGTGCCAGCAGCCTTGGACAGGGCCGGACGGATGGCTACACCTTC.

The J gene is TRBJ1-5, the V gene TRBV27, with TRBD1 matching 7 bases. The ends lost 6 bases at V and 7 bases at J; junction bases unmatched: 9. The CDR3 runs 14 residues. Germline V gene data show CDR1 as MNHEY and CDR2 as SMNVEV (reference sequence). The CDR3 sequence is CASSNRGSWQPQHF. The CDR3 DNA reads TGTGCCAGCAGCAACAGGGGAAGTTGGCAGCCCCAGCATTTT.

In DNA form, the CDR3 reads TGTGCCAGCAGTTCCACCGCAGGGGGCCTGAACAATGAGCAGTTCTTC. Amino acid sequence: CASSSTAGGLNNEQFF. This chain connects TRBV27 to TRBJ2-1, with 8 bases identical to TRBD1. The CDR3 extends over 16 amino acids. Germline CDR1 MNHEY, CDR2 SMNVEV (reference sequence). The V gene end was trimmed by 4 bases and the J gene end by 5 bases; junction bases not matched to a gene: 10.

Remarks on this clone: Its ends do not fully match the called genes, so a read error is possible. The chain employs TRBV7-2 and TRBJ1-1; 7 nucleotides agree with TRBD1. Germline assignment: CDR1 SGHTA and CDR2 FQGNSA. This CDR3 is 16 amino acids long. This CDR3 is CASSYGTVWRSTEAFF. The DNA for the CDR3 is TGTGCCAGCAGCTACGGGACAGTTTGGAGATCTACTGAGGCTTTCTTT.

CDR3 sequence reads: CASSEALRISYNEQFF. CDR3 coding DNA: TGTGCCAGCAGTGAAGCGCTTCGGATCTCCTACAATGAGCAGTTCTTC. V and J are TRBV2 and TRBJ2-1; D is undetermined. Trimming removed 0 bases at V and 0 bases at J, with 9 bases between. The CDR3 is 16 residues long. From germline, CDR1 is SNHLY and CDR2 FYNNEI.

J is TRBJ2-2 and V is TRBV9; D might be TRBD2 (6 bases). This CDR3 is 14 amino acids long. Deletions cut 0 bases from V and 4 bases from J, with 7 bases between. The germline V gene encodes CDR1 SGDLS and CDR2 YYNGEE. The CDR3 nucleotides are TGTGCCAGCAGCGTAGACGGGAGCACCGGGGAGCTGTTTTTT. It is translated as CASSVDGSTGELFF.

This sequence joins TRBV9 and TRBJ2-5, with 11 bases fitting TRBD1. The CDR3 has 16 amino acids. V shed 3 bases, J shed 7 bases, and the junction held 11 bases outside the gene matches. Germline CDR1 reads SGDLS; CDR2 reads YYNGEE. The CDR3 nucleotides are TGTGCCAGCAGCGGATTGGACAGGGGGCTTTGGGGGACCCAGTACTTC. Its protein product is CASSGLDRGLWGTQYF.

V gene TRBV11-1 combines with J gene TRBJ2-1; D may be TRBD2 (6 bases). The germline V gene has CDR1 SGHAT and CDR2 FQDESV (reference sequence). The length of the CDR3 is 16 residues. Trimming stripped 3 bases from V and 3 bases from J, with 15 bases between. Written as DNA, the CDR3 is TGTGCCAGCAGCTTCATGGAGGGGATCTTCTACAATGAGCAGTTCTTC. Translating gives CASSFMEGIFYNEQFF.

In DNA form, the CDR3 reads TGTGCCAGCAGTCCAAGGATTCTGCTGAACGAGCAGTACTTC. Protein: CASSPRILLNEQYF. The chain carries TRBV28 and TRBJ2-7; D unclear. The V end was cut by 5 bases, the J end by 5 bases, with 16 bases between. The CDR3 length is 14 residues. CDR1 and CDR2 (germline): MDHEN, SYDVKM. Supplemented by reference TRBV28 and TRBJ2-7, the full variable domain reads DVKVTQSSRYLVKRTGEKVFLECVQDMDHENMFWYRQDPGLGLRLIYFSYDVKMKEKGDIPEGYSVSREKKERFSLILESASTNQTSMYLCASSPRILLNEQYFGPGTRLTVT.

This sequence joins TRBV29-1 and TRBJ2-1, with a possible D match to TRBD2 (5 bases). The ends were cut back, 8 bases at V and 7 bases at J, with 24 bases in the middle. Germline V gene lookup returns CDR1 SQVTM and CDR2 ANQGSEA. The CDR3 consists of 15 residues. The DNA of the CDR3 is TGCAGCATCCGACGCCCGACTGGACTTGATAATGAGCAGTTCTTC. It yields the protein CSIRRPTGLDNEQFF.